This T cell receptor beta chain was retrieved from a study of memory CD4+ T cells and cytomegalovirus serostatus. This CDR3 has 13 residues. The V segment lost 4 bases and the J segment 3 bases; nucleotides outside the gene matches: 3. Germline values: CDR1 MNHEY, CDR2 SMNVEV (reference sequence). Single viable CD3+CD4+CD8-CD45RO+ cells were sorted as the memory CD4+ T cells. Sequencing was performed with immunoSEQ multiplex PCR; in TCRdb, only in-frame clones are kept and a portion is missing. The table has some 52,000 clones, about four fifths seen once. This clonotype was obtained from an adult in good health and CMV-seropositive. Sequenced material: memory CD4+ T cells from blood. The chain recombines TRBV27 with TRBJ2-7, with TRBD1 matching over 7 bases. The CDR3 protein is CASSSAGGYEQYF. CDR3 DNA: TGTGCCAGCAGTTCAGCAGGGGGCTACGAGCAGTACTTC.